This entry describes one T cell receptor (beta chain). This sample is drawn from a study of CD8+CD57+ T cells in acquired aplastic anemia. Overall study context: DNA from sorted CD4+ and CD8+ cells averaged roughly 3.2 ug. As sequenced from healthy donors, CD4+ cells averaged approximately 11 million reads.

TCR beta VDJ and CDR3 profiles were obtained from a genomic DNA template. MiXCR was run by TCRdb on the reads, yielding one entry per CDR3 protein. This table holds about 81,000 distinct CDR3 sequences, under 50% found once. The V gene lost 4 bases and the J gene lost 4 bases, with 11 bases spanning the gap. The CDR3 runs 14 residues. The germline V gene has CDR1 MGHDK and CDR2 SYGVNS. The sample consisted of sorted CD4+, CD8+, or CD8+CD57+ T cells (not recorded which) from PBMCs. This TCR derives from a human donor in good health, serving as a control. This chain joins TRBV25-1 and TRBJ1-5, with D possibly being TRBD1 (5 bases). CDR3 residues: CASSAGDGNQPQHF. The CDR3 DNA is TGTGCCAGCAGTGCGGGGGACGGGAATCAGCCCCAGCATTTT.